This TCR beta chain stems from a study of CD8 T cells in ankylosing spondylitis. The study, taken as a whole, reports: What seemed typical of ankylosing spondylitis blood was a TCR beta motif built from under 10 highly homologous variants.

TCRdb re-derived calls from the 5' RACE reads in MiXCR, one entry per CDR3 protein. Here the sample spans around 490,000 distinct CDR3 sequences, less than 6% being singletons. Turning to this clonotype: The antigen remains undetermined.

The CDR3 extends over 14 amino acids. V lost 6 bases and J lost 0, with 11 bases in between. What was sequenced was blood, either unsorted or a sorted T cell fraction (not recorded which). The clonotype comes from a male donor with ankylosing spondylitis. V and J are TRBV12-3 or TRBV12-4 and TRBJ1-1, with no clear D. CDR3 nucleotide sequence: TGTGCCAGCAGCCGAGAATTCATGAACACTGAAGCTTTCTTT. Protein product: CASSREFMNTEAFF.